Listed below are T cell receptor beta chains from one sample, sequenced in a study of shared clonotypes between healthy human individuals. Using immunoSEQ multiplex PCR, the repertoire was profiled, and TCRdb retains in-frame clones only, with some absent. The data show around 2.5 million clones, with over 85% seen just once and 0.36% held by the top ten. The source material was naive CD4+ T cells from PBMCs. These receptors all come from a man in his late teens or twenties in good health. Some clones in this sample may be carry-over from other donors' samples. Both conserved end residues are part of each CDR3. D genes are given only for firm matches. The size entry is marked missing in some rows and otherwise reads once, few, many or a size class.

d_call: TRBD2; v_call: TRBV5-1; j_call: TRBJ2-1; clone_size: NA; cdr3_aa: CASSFTGGTSMYNEQFF; cdr3_nt: TGCGCCAGCAGCTTCACCGGTGGGACTAGCATGTACAATGAGCAGTTCTTC
d_call: NA; v_call: TRBV6-5; j_call: TRBJ1-2; clone_size: NA; cdr3_aa: CASSYSGSALGYTF; cdr3_nt: TGTGCCAGCAGTTACTCGGGGTCAGCTTTAGGCTACACCTTC
d_call: TRBD1; v_call: TRBV28; j_call: TRBJ2-7; clone_size: NA; cdr3_aa: CASLRQGSLYEQYF; cdr3_nt: TGTGCCAGCTTACGACAGGGAAGCCTCTACGAGCAGTACTTC
d_call: NA; v_call: TRBV11-2; j_call: TRBJ2-7; clone_size: NA; cdr3_aa: CASSQRQPASYEQYF; cdr3_nt: TGTGCCAGCAGCCAGCGACAACCAGCCTCCTACGAGCAGTACTTC
d_call: NA; v_call: TRBV27; j_call: TRBJ2-7; clone_size: once; cdr3_aa: CASSLRRRDYEQYF; cdr3_nt: TGTGCCAGCAGTCTGCGGCGGAGGGACTACGAGCAGTACTTC
d_call: TRBD2; v_call: TRBV11-2; j_call: TRBJ2-1; clone_size: NA; cdr3_aa: CASSLALAGPYNEQFF; cdr3_nt: TGTGCCAGCAGCTTAGCCCTAGCGGGACCGTACAATGAGCAGTTCTTC
d_call: NA; v_call: TRBV7-3; j_call: TRBJ2-5; clone_size: NA; cdr3_aa: CASSSPGERFYF; cdr3_nt: TGTGCCAGCAGCTCCCCTGGGGAGAGATTTTACTTC
d_call: TRBD2; v_call: TRBV9; j_call: TRBJ2-7; clone_size: NA; cdr3_aa: CASSVEAGGPYEQYF; cdr3_nt: TGTGCCAGCAGCGTAGAGGCGGGAGGGCCATACGAGCAGTACTTC
d_call: NA; v_call: TRBV21-1; j_call: TRBJ2-7; clone_size: NA; cdr3_aa: CASSKGILAGGVKQYF; cdr3_nt: TGTGCCAGCAGCAAAGGTATACTAGCGGGGGGCGTTAAGCAGTACTTC
d_call: NA; v_call: TRBV20-1; j_call: TRBJ1-1; clone_size: NA; cdr3_aa: CSARGWEAFF; cdr3_nt: TGCAGTGCTAGAGGGTGGGAAGCTTTCTTT
d_call: NA; v_call: TRBV7-6; j_call: TRBJ2-1; clone_size: NA; cdr3_aa: CASSLKGRRTSYNEQFF; cdr3_nt: TGTGCCAGCAGCCTGAAGGGGCGGAGAACCTCCTACAATGAGCAGTTCTTC
d_call: NA; v_call: TRBV7-2; j_call: TRBJ2-3; clone_size: NA; cdr3_aa: CASSLGGLTDTQYF; cdr3_nt: TGTGCCAGCAGCTTAGGAGGGCTGACAGATACGCAGTATTTT
d_call: NA; v_call: TRBV6-5; j_call: TRBJ2-3; clone_size: NA; cdr3_aa: CASTSRRDTQYF; cdr3_nt: TGTGCCAGCACCTCCCGTCGGGATACGCAGTATTTT
d_call: NA; v_call: TRBV6-6; j_call: TRBJ1-5; clone_size: once; cdr3_aa: CASSPGRSNQPQHF; cdr3_nt: TGTGCCAGCAGTCCGGGACGTAGCAATCAGCCCCAGCATTTT
d_call: TRBD2; v_call: TRBV10-1; j_call: TRBJ2-1; clone_size: NA; cdr3_aa: CASSESSSGGSSYNEQFF; cdr3_nt: TGCGCCAGCAGTGAATCCTCTAGCGGGGGGAGCTCCTACAATGAGCAGTTCTTC
d_call: NA; v_call: TRBV5-5; j_call: TRBJ2-5; clone_size: NA; cdr3_aa: CASSLDGVFETQYF; cdr3_nt: TGTGCCAGCAGCTTGGATGGGGTGTTCGAGACCCAGTACTTC
d_call: NA; v_call: TRBV4-2; j_call: TRBJ2-1; clone_size: once; cdr3_aa: CASSPEGWGSYNEQFF; cdr3_nt: TGTGCCAGCAGCCCCGAAGGGTGGGGGTCCTACAATGAGCAGTTCTTC
d_call: NA; v_call: TRBV10-3; j_call: TRBJ1-3; clone_size: NA; cdr3_aa: CAIGLKATSGNTIYF; cdr3_nt: TGTGCCATCGGATTGAAGGCCACCTCTGGAAACACCATATATTTT
d_call: TRBD2; v_call: TRBV9; j_call: TRBJ2-2; clone_size: NA; cdr3_aa: CASSAWEGGQGNTGELFF; cdr3_nt: TGTGCCAGCAGCGCCTGGGAGGGAGGCCAGGGGAACACCGGGGAGCTGTTTTTT
d_call: NA; v_call: TRBV7-2; j_call: TRBJ1-1; clone_size: NA; cdr3_aa: CASSPSLSTEAFF; cdr3_nt: TGTGCCAGCAGCCCCAGTTTGAGCACTGAAGCTTTCTTT
d_call: NA; v_call: TRBV5-6; j_call: TRBJ2-2; clone_size: NA; cdr3_aa: CASSIGLLIPRELFF; cdr3_nt: TGTGCCAGCAGCATAGGACTATTAATTCCCAGGGAGCTGTTTTTT
d_call: NA; v_call: TRBV14; j_call: TRBJ1-2; clone_size: NA; cdr3_aa: CASSQWRAGGYTF; cdr3_nt: TGTGCCAGCAGCCAATGGCGGGCTGGGGGCTACACCTTC
d_call: NA; v_call: TRBV2; j_call: TRBJ2-7; clone_size: NA; cdr3_aa: CASGAAYEQYF; cdr3_nt: TGTGCCAGCGGGGCCGCCTACGAGCAGTACTTC
d_call: NA; v_call: TRBV7-2; j_call: TRBJ2-7; clone_size: NA; cdr3_aa: CASSHSRTYEQYF; cdr3_nt: TGTGCCAGCAGCCACTCCCGGACGTACGAGCAGTACTTC
d_call: TRBD2; v_call: TRBV6-1; j_call: TRBJ2-7; clone_size: NA; cdr3_aa: CASSAGTTTYEQYF; cdr3_nt: TGTGCCAGCAGTGCCGGGACTACAACTTACGAGCAGTACTTC
d_call: NA; v_call: TRBV10-3; j_call: TRBJ2-5; clone_size: NA; cdr3_aa: CAISESGETQYF; cdr3_nt: TGTGCCATCAGTGAATCAGGGGAGACCCAGTACTTC
d_call: TRBD1; v_call: TRBV27; j_call: TRBJ1-2; clone_size: NA; cdr3_aa: CASSFRGQGPIGYTF; cdr3_nt: TGTGCCAGCAGTTTCCGCGGACAGGGGCCGATTGGCTACACCTTC
d_call: NA; v_call: TRBV18; j_call: TRBJ1-4; clone_size: NA; cdr3_aa: CASSRAIPDATNEKLFF; cdr3_nt: TGTGCCAGCTCACGGGCAATTCCGGATGCAACTAATGAAAAACTGTTTTTT
d_call: NA; v_call: TRBV11-2; j_call: TRBJ1-4; clone_size: NA; cdr3_aa: CASSTQRTVTGEKLFF; cdr3_nt: TGTGCCAGCAGCACCCAACGGACAGTCACGGGAGAAAAACTGTTTTTT
d_call: NA; v_call: TRBV6-5; j_call: TRBJ1-5; clone_size: NA; cdr3_aa: CASGPETNQPQHF; cdr3_nt: TGTGCCAGCGGCCCAGAGACCAATCAGCCCCAGCATTTT
d_call: TRBD1; v_call: TRBV29-1; j_call: TRBJ1-2; clone_size: NA; cdr3_aa: CSAMTGGESNYGYTF; cdr3_nt: TGCAGCGCCATGACAGGGGGCGAATCTAACTATGGCTACACCTTC
d_call: TRBD1; v_call: TRBV10-3; j_call: TRBJ1-3; clone_size: NA; cdr3_aa: CAISRDRVRSGGNTIYF; cdr3_nt: TGTGCCATCAGTCGGGACAGGGTCCGTAGTGGTGGAAACACCATATATTTT
d_call: NA; v_call: TRBV6-5; j_call: TRBJ2-2; clone_size: NA; cdr3_aa: CASTSPGTGELFF; cdr3_nt: TGTGCCAGCACTTCACCAGGGACTGGGGAGCTGTTTTTT
d_call: TRBD1; v_call: TRBV12-5; j_call: TRBJ2-1; clone_size: few; cdr3_aa: CASGLLNRGDEQFF; cdr3_nt: TGTGCTAGTGGTTTGCTGAACAGGGGAGATGAGCAGTTCTTC
d_call: NA; v_call: TRBV7-3; j_call: TRBJ1-1; clone_size: once; cdr3_aa: CASSLTGTRAFF; cdr3_nt: TGTGCCAGCAGCTTGACCGGGACGAGAGCTTTCTTT
d_call: TRBD2; v_call: TRBV7-3; j_call: TRBJ2-7; clone_size: NA; cdr3_aa: CASSLMAGVDEQYF; cdr3_nt: TGTGCCAGCAGCTTAATGGCGGGAGTAGACGAGCAGTACTTC
d_call: NA; v_call: TRBV18; j_call: TRBJ1-3; clone_size: few; cdr3_aa: CASSPSRQPNTIYF; cdr3_nt: TGTGCCAGCTCACCATCAAGACAGCCAAACACCATATATTTT
d_call: TRBD1; v_call: TRBV5-4; j_call: TRBJ1-5; clone_size: NA; cdr3_aa: CASSRGGDSNQPQHF; cdr3_nt: TGTGCCAGCAGCCGAGGGGGGGACAGTAATCAGCCCCAGCATTTT
d_call: NA; v_call: TRBV5-1; j_call: TRBJ1-4; clone_size: few; cdr3_aa: CASSQQGVNEKLFF; cdr3_nt: TGCGCCAGCAGCCAACAGGGCGTTAATGAAAAACTGTTTTTT
d_call: NA; v_call: TRBV27; j_call: TRBJ2-7; clone_size: NA; cdr3_aa: CASSWAWGPYEQYF; cdr3_nt: TGTGCCAGCAGCTGGGCGTGGGGGCCCTACGAGCAGTACTTC
d_call: NA; v_call: TRBV7-9; j_call: TRBJ1-6; clone_size: NA; cdr3_aa: CASSLAAVQRNSPLHF; cdr3_nt: TGTGCCAGCAGCTTAGCGGCAGTTCAACGGAATTCACCCCTCCACTTT
d_call: TRBD2; v_call: TRBV7-3; j_call: TRBJ2-2; clone_size: NA; cdr3_aa: CASSLAGGPPGELFF; cdr3_nt: TGTGCCAGCAGCCTAGCGGGAGGGCCCCCCGGGGAGCTGTTTTTT
d_call: NA; v_call: TRBV5-1; j_call: TRBJ2-3; clone_size: once; cdr3_aa: CASSLDRGTDTQYF; cdr3_nt: TGCGCCAGCAGCTTGGACAGGGGCACAGATACGCAGTATTTT
d_call: NA; v_call: TRBV7-9; j_call: TRBJ1-1; clone_size: NA; cdr3_aa: CASSLGGQASAFF; cdr3_nt: TGTGCCAGCAGCTTAGGAGGTCAGGCGTCAGCTTTCTTT
d_call: TRBD2; v_call: TRBV13; j_call: TRBJ2-1; clone_size: NA; cdr3_aa: CASSLWLAGHNEQFF; cdr3_nt: TGTGCCAGCAGCTTATGGCTAGCGGGACACAATGAGCAGTTCTTC
d_call: NA; v_call: TRBV21-1; j_call: TRBJ1-1; clone_size: NA; cdr3_aa: CASSSQGGGDTEAFF; cdr3_nt: TGTGCCAGCAGCAGCCAAGGGGGGGGTGACACTGAAGCTTTCTTT
d_call: NA; v_call: TRBV19; j_call: TRBJ1-3; clone_size: NA; cdr3_aa: CASSTAGNTIYF; cdr3_nt: TGTGCCAGTAGTACCGCTGGAAACACCATATATTTT
d_call: NA; v_call: TRBV7-9; j_call: TRBJ1-1; clone_size: NA; cdr3_aa: CASSRIITEAFF; cdr3_nt: TGTGCCAGCAGCCGAATTATCACTGAAGCTTTCTTT
d_call: NA; v_call: TRBV11-2; j_call: TRBJ2-1; clone_size: NA; cdr3_aa: CASTTSRVPEQFF; cdr3_nt: TGTGCCAGCACCACTTCTAGGGTCCCCGAGCAGTTCTTC
d_call: TRBD2; v_call: TRBV7-2; j_call: TRBJ2-5; clone_size: NA; cdr3_aa: CASSLELAGDATQYF; cdr3_nt: TGTGCCAGCAGCTTAGAGCTAGCGGGAGATGCGACCCAGTACTTC
d_call: NA; v_call: TRBV6-1; j_call: TRBJ1-5; clone_size: NA; cdr3_aa: CASRLNSGDNQPQHF; cdr3_nt: TGTGCCAGCAGGTTAAATTCAGGGGACAATCAGCCCCAGCATTTT
d_call: NA; v_call: TRBV2; j_call: TRBJ2-7; clone_size: NA; cdr3_aa: CASSEGGGARQYF; cdr3_nt: TGTGCCAGCAGTGAGGGGGGCGGGGCCCGGCAGTACTTC
d_call: TRBD2; v_call: TRBV18; j_call: TRBJ2-7; clone_size: once; cdr3_aa: CASSLSAGGPYEQYF; cdr3_nt: TGTGCCAGCTCACTTTCGGCGGGAGGCCCTTACGAGCAGTACTTC
d_call: NA; v_call: TRBV4-1; j_call: TRBJ2-2; clone_size: NA; cdr3_aa: CASRHRDTGELFF; cdr3_nt: TGCGCCAGCAGACACAGGGACACCGGGGAGCTGTTTTTT
d_call: TRBD2; v_call: TRBV7-2; j_call: TRBJ2-7; clone_size: NA; cdr3_aa: CASSSNSGRAFYEQYF; cdr3_nt: TGTGCCAGCAGCTCAAACAGCGGGAGGGCCTTTTACGAGCAGTACTTC
d_call: NA; v_call: TRBV2; j_call: TRBJ1-4; clone_size: NA; cdr3_aa: CASSEALRDTKLFF; cdr3_nt: TGTGCCAGCAGTGAAGCCCTCCGGGACACAAAACTGTTTTTT
d_call: TRBD2; v_call: TRBV2; j_call: TRBJ2-1; clone_size: NA; cdr3_aa: CASSSTSGSFHEQFF; cdr3_nt: TGTGCCAGCAGTTCCACTAGCGGGAGTTTCCATGAGCAGTTCTTC
d_call: NA; v_call: TRBV27; j_call: TRBJ2-5; clone_size: NA; cdr3_aa: CASSQTGRRETQYF; cdr3_nt: TGTGCCAGCAGCCAAACAGGGCGCCGGGAGACCCAGTACTTC
d_call: TRBD2; v_call: TRBV4-1; j_call: TRBJ2-7; clone_size: NA; cdr3_aa: CASSRLADYEQYF; cdr3_nt: TGCGCCAGCAGCCGACTAGCAGACTACGAGCAGTACTTC
d_call: NA; v_call: TRBV28; j_call: TRBJ2-1; clone_size: once; cdr3_aa: CASSTRPTSHEQFF; cdr3_nt: TGTGCCAGCAGTACCCGACCAACTAGTCATGAGCAGTTCTTC